The rows below give T cell receptor beta chains drawn from one sample of a study of CD8 T cells in ankylosing spondylitis. TCRdb ran MiXCR on the 5' RACE reads and lists one entry per CDR3 protein. This table has roughly 670,000 distinct CDR3 sequences, around 20% appearing once. Sequencing was carried out using blood, either unsorted or a sorted T cell fraction (not recorded which). These receptors originate from a male donor with ankylosing spondylitis. Both conserved end residues are part of each CDR3. The D gene is left open where the match is weak. Some rows have no size entry. The others give once, few or many, or a class for an expanded clone.

TRBV9	TRBJ2-2	TRBD1	many	TGTGCCAGCAGCGGAGGGGACAGGGTACGAACATTGACCGGGGAGCTGTTTTTT	CASSGGDRVRTLTGELFF
TRBV4-3	TRBJ2-1	-	-	TGCGCCAGCAGCCAATCCGTTGGCGGGGGCCGGAATGAGCAGTTCTTC	CASSQSVGGGRNEQFF
TRBV4-1	TRBJ1-2	TRBD1	few	TGCGCCAGCAGCCAAGAGGGACAGACTTATAACTATGGCTACACCTTC	CASSQEGQTYNYGYTF
TRBV20-1	TRBJ1-1	-	-	TGCAGTGCCCGGGTGGGGGCCGGGGAGGTTGAAGCTTTCTTT	CSARVGAGEVEAFF
TRBV20-1	TRBJ1-6	-	-	TGCAGTGCCACGGGACGGACGGGGTCACCCCTCCACTTT	CSATGRTGSPLHF
TRBV20-1	TRBJ2-5	-	few	TGCAGTGCTCCGACCCTCGGAAAACAAGAGACCCAGTACTTC	CSAPTLGKQETQYF
TRBV27	TRBJ1-2	-	few	TGTGCCAGCAGTACTTGGACAGCGAAAGGCTACACCTTC	CASSTWTAKGYTF
TRBV4-1	TRBJ1-2	TRBD1	few	TGCGCCAGCAGCCAAATCCAAGGGGACAGGATAAACTTC	CASSQIQGDRINF
TRBV6-5	TRBJ2-7	TRBD2	few	TGTGCCAGCAGTTACGGACACGCCCGGGGGGATATGAACGAGCAGTACTTC	CASSYGHARGDMNEQYF
TRBV5-6	TRBJ2-5	TRBD1	-	TGTGCCAGCAAGGAAGGGACAGCACAAGAGACCCAGTACTTC	CASKEGTAQETQYF
TRBV15	TRBJ1-5	-	few	TGTGCCACCAGCAGAGCCGGGACACCTTCCCGAAGCAATCAGCCCCAGCATTTT	CATSRAGTPSRSNQPQHF
TRBV28	TRBJ1-1	-	-	TGTGCCAGCAGTCCCCTGCAGACATGGGACACTGAAGCTTTCTTT	CASSPLQTWDTEAFF
TRBV28	TRBJ2-7	-	-	TGTGCCAGCAGGGTCCACGGCTACGAGCAGTACTTC	CASRVHGYEQYF
TRBV5-1	TRBJ1-5	-	-	TGCGCCAGCAGCAGGACAGATCCTAGCAATCAGCCCCAGCATTTT	CASSRTDPSNQPQHF
TRBV7-3	TRBJ1-1	TRBD1	many	TGTGCCAGCAGCACCGGGACAGGGGGTGACACTGAAGCTTTCTTT	CASSTGTGGDTEAFF
TRBV28	TRBJ2-2	-	few	TGTGCCAACGGGGGGCGCGGCGGGGAGCTGTTTTTT	CANGGRGGELFF
TRBV4-3	TRBJ2-3	TRBD2	few	TGCGCCAGCAGCCAGACCGGGACTAGCATCTCAGATACGCAGTATTTT	CASSQTGTSISDTQYF
TRBV21-1	TRBJ2-1	-	-	TGTGCCAGCAGCAAAGTTGGGGACAATGAGCAGTTCTTC	CASSKVGDNEQFF
TRBV5-1	TRBJ1-4	TRBD1	-	TGCGCCAGCAGCCTAAGGGACAGTCCGAATGAAAAACTGTTTTTT	CASSLRDSPNEKLFF
TRBV20-1	TRBJ1-1	-	-	TGCAGTGCTAAACGGACAGACCTAATGAACACTGAAGCTTTCTTT	CSAKRTDLMNTEAFF
TRBV7-2	TRBJ2-5	-	-	TGTGCCAGCAGCTTAGATTGGGGAAAGAAGACCCAGTACTTC	CASSLDWGKKTQYF
TRBV10-1	TRBJ2-7	-	-	TGCGCCAGCAGTGAGGGGCGACTAGGCTCCTACGAGCAGTACTTC	CASSEGRLGSYEQYF